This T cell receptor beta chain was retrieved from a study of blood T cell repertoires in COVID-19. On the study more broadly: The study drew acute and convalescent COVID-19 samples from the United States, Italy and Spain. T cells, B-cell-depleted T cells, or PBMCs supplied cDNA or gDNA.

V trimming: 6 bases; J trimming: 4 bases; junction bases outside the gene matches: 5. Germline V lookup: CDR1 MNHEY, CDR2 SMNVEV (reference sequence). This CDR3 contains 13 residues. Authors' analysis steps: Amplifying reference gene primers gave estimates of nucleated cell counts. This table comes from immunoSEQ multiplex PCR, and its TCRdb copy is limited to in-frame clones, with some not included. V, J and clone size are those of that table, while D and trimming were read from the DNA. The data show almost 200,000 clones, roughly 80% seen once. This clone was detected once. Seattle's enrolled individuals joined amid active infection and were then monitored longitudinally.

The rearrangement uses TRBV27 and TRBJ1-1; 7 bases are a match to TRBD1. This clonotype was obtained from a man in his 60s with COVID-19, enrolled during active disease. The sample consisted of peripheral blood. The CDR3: CASRNSGGTEAFF. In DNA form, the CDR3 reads TGTGCCAGCAGAAATTCAGGGGGCACTGAAGCTTTCTTT.